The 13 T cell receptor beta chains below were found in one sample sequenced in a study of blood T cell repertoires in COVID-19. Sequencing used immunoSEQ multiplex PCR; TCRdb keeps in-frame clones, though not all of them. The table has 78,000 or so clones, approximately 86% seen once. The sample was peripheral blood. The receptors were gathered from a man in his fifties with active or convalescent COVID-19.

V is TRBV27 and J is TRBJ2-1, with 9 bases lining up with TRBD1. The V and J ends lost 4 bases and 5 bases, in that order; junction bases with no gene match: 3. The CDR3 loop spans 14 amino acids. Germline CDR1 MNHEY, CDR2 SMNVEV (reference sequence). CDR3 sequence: CASSSQGAHNEQFF. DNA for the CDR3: TGTGCCAGCAGTTCACAGGGGGCGCACAATGAGCAGTTCTTC.

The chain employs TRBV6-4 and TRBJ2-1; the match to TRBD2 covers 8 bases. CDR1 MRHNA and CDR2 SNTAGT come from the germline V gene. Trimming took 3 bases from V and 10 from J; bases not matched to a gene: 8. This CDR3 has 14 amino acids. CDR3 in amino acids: CASSEVGPGGEQFF. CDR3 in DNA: TGTGCCAGCAGTGAGGTGGGGCCGGGGGGGGAGCAGTTCTTC.

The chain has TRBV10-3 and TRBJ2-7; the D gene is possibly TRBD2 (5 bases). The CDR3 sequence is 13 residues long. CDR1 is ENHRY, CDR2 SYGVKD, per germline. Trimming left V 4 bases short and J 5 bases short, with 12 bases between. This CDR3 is CAISAAAENEQYF. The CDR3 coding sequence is TGTGCCATCAGTGCCGCAGCGGAGAACGAGCAGTACTTC.

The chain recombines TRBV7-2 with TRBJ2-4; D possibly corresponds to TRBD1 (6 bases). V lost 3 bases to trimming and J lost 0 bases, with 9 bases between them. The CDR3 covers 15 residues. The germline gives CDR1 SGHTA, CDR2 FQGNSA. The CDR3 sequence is CASSFWGQAKNIQYF. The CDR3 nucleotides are TGTGCCAGCAGCTTCTGGGGACAAGCCAAAAACATTCAGTACTTC.

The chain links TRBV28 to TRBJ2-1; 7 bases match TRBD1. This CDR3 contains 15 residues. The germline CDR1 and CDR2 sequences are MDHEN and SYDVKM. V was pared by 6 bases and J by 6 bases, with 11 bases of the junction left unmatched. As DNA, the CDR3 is TGTGCCAGCAGGTTCGACAGGGTTCCGCGCAATGAGCAGTTCTTC. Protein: CASRFDRVPRNEQFF.

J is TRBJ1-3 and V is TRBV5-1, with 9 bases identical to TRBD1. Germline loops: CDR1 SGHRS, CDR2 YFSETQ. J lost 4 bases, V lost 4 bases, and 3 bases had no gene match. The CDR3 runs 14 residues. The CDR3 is CASSPGTGGNTIYF. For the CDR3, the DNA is TGCGCCAGCAGCCCCGGGACAGGGGGAAACACCATATATTTT.

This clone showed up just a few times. CDR3 region: CASSYSPTGANVLTF. CDR3 coding DNA: TGTGCCAGCAGTTACTCTCCAACTGGGGCCAACGTCCTGACTTTC. The chain links TRBV6-5 to TRBJ2-6, with unresolved D. The CDR3 extends over 15 amino acids. Germline V gene data show CDR1 as MNHEY and CDR2 as SVGAGI. The germline V and J ends were trimmed by 0 bases and 2 bases, with 5 bases remaining between them.

In DNA, the CDR3 is TGTGCCAGCAGCTTACTCTCCGGACAGGGAAACACTGAAGCTTTCTTT. Its translation: CASSLLSGQGNTEAFF. The gene calls are TRBV5-4 and TRBJ1-1; 8 positions agree with TRBD1. The CDR3 is 16 residues long. Per the germline V gene, CDR1 is SGHNT and CDR2 is YYREEE (reference sequence). V was clipped by 2 bases and J by 2 bases; unmatched bases: 8.

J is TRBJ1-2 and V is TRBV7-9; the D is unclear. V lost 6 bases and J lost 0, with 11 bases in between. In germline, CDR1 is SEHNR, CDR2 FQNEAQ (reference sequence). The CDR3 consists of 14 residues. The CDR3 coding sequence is TGTGCCAGCAGAGCGGGCGGTGCTAACTATGGCTACACCTTC. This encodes CASRAGGANYGYTF.

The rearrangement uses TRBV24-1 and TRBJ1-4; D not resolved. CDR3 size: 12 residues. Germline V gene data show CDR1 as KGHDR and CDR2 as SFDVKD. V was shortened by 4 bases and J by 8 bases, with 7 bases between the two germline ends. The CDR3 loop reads CATSDPQEKLFF. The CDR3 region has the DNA TGTGCCACCAGTGACCCCCAGGAAAAACTGTTTTTT.

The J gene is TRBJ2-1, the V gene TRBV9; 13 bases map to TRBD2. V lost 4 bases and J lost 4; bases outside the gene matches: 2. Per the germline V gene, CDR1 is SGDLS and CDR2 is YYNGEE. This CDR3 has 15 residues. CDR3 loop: CASSPTSGGYNEQFF. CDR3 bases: TGTGCCAGCAGCCCGACTAGCGGGGGGTACAATGAGCAGTTCTTC. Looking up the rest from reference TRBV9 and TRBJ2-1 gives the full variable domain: DSGVTQTPKHLITATGQRVTLRCSPRSGDLSVYWYQQSLDQGLQFLIQYYNGEERAKGNILERFSAQQFPDLHSELNLSSLELGDSALYFCASSPTSGGYNEQFFGPGTRLTVL.

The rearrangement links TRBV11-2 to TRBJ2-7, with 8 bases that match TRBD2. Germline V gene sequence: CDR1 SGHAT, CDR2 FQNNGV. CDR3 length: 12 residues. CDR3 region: CASSLEGTSISV. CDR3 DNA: TGTGCCAGCAGCTTAGAAGGGACTAGTATTTCGGTC.

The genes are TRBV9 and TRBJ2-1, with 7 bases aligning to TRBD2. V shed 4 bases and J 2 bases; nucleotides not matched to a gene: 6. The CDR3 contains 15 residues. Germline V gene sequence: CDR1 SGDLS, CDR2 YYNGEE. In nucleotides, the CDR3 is TGTGCCAGCAGCCCCCGACTAGCAACCTACAATGAGCAGTTCTTC. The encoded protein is CASSPRLATYNEQFF.